This T cell receptor (beta chain) originates from a study of blood T cell repertoires in COVID-19. Turning to the study itself: Italy, Spain and the United States were the sources of the convalescent and acute COVID-19 samples.

Repertoires were generated with immunoSEQ multiplex PCR, while TCRdb's copy carries only in-frame clones and drops some. This table has fewer than 450,000 clones, more than 70% appearing once. Enrolled through a virtual design, the participants were between 18 and 89 years of age and came from 24 US areas. Cohort placement rested on clinical history that participants reported themselves. Two negative PCRs, clearance, or symptom resolution characterized the recovered Cohort 3 donors. Germline V gives CDR1 KGHSH, CDR2 LQKENI. Trimming pared 4 bases from V and 4 bases from J, leaving 13 bases between. The CDR3 extends over 14 amino acids.

Sequenced material: PBMCs or T cells enriched from blood (not recorded which). The TCR originated in a woman between 18 and 29 years old who had recovered from COVID-19. The rearrangement joins TRBV18 to TRBJ2-5, with D possibly being TRBD2 (7 bases). CDR3 loop: CASSLQGRGETQYF. In nucleotides, the CDR3 is TGTGCCAGCTCACTCCAGGGGAGGGGAGAGACCCAGTACTTC.